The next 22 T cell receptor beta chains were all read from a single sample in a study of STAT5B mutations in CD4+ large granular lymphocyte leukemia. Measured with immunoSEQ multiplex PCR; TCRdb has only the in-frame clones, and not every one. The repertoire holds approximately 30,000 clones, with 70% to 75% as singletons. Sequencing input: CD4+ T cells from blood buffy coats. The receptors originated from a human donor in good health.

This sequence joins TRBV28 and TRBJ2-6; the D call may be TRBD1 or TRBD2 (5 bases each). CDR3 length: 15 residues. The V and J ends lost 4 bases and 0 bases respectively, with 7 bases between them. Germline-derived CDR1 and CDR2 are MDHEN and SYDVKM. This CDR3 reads CASSSGSSGANVLTF. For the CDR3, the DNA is TGTGCCAGCAGTTCAGGGAGCTCTGGGGCCAACGTCCTGACTTTC.

CDR3 coding DNA: TGTGCCAGCAGCAGATTACCGGGACTAGTTTGTCACGAGCAGTACTTC. Its protein product is CASSRLPGLVCHEQYF. This chain joins TRBV21-1 and TRBJ2-7; the DNA was not used to check the table's D call, TRBD2. TRBV21-1 is a pseudogene segment. The CDR3 consists of 16 residues.

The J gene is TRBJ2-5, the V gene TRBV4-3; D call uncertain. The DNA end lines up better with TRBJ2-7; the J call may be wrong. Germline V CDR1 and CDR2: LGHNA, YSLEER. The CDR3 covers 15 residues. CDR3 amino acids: CASSLEMADTYEQYF. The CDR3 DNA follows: TGCGCCAGCAGCCTCGAGATGGCGGATACCTACGAGCAGTACTTC.

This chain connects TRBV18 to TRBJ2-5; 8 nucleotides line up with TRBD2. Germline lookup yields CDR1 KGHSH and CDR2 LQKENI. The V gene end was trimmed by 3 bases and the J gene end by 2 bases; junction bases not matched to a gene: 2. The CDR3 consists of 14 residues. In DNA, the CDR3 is TGTGCCAGCTCACCCATAGCGGGGCAAGAGACCCAGTACTTC. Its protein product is CASSPIAGQETQYF.

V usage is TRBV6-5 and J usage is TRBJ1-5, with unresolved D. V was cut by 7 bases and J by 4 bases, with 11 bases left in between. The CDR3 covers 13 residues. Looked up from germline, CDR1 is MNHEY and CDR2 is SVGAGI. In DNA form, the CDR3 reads TGTGCCAGCAAGCCGGGCTTTAATCAGCCCCAGCATTTT. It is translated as CASKPGFNQPQHF.

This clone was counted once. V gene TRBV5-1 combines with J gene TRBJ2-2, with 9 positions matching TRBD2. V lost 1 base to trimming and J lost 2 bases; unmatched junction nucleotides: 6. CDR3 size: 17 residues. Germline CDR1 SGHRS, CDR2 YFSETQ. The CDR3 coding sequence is TGCGCCAGCAGCTTGTTTACTAGCGGGCAAAACACCGGGGAGCTGTTTTTT. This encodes CASSLFTSGQNTGELFF.

This CDR3 reads CASSPSVNTEAFF. In DNA form, the CDR3 reads TGTGCCAGCAGCCCCTCGGTGAACACTGAAGCTTTCTTT. The V call is TRBV7-2, the J call TRBJ1-1, with unresolved D. Germline V CDR1 and CDR2: SGHTA, FQGNSA. The CDR3 runs 13 residues. V shed 5 bases and J shed 0 bases, with 7 bases lying between them.

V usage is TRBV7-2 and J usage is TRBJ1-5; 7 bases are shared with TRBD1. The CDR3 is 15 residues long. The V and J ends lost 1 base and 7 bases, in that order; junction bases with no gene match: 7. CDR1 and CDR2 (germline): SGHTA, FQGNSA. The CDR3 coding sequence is TGTGCCAGCAGCTTAGGAGGGGACAGAAGGCAGCCCCAGCATTTT. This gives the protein CASSLGGDRRQPQHF.

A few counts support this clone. CDR3 nucleotides: TGTGCCAGCAGCGCCACCGGGACAGGATATTCACCCCTCCACTTT. As protein: CASSATGTGYSPLHF. The chain uses TRBV9 and TRBJ1-6; 8 positions match TRBD1. This CDR3 region has 15 residues. Looked up from germline, CDR1 is SGDLS and CDR2 is YYNGEE. V lost 3 bases, J lost 8 bases, and 7 bases stayed unmatched.

CDR3 amino acids: CASSQAHAGASWDTQYF. The CDR3 region has the DNA TGCGCCAGCAGCCAAGCCCATGCGGGAGCTTCTTGGGATACGCAGTATTTT. The chain uses TRBV4-3 and TRBJ2-3; 7 nucleotides agree with TRBD2. Losses at the gene ends were 1 base for V and 6 bases for J; bases not matched to a gene: 13. The germline V gene has CDR1 LGHNA and CDR2 YSLEER. This CDR3 has 17 amino acids.

CDR3 in amino acids: CASSLGDRIPSYEQYF. DNA of the CDR3: TGTGCCAGCAGCTTGGGGGACAGAATACCTTCCTACGAGCAGTACTTC. The J gene is TRBJ2-7, the V gene TRBV5-6; 7 nucleotides align to TRBD1. Germline CDR1 is SGHDT and CDR2 is YYEEEE. The CDR3 contains 16 residues. The junction had 7 bases not matched to a gene; V was cut back by 0 bases and J by 1 base.

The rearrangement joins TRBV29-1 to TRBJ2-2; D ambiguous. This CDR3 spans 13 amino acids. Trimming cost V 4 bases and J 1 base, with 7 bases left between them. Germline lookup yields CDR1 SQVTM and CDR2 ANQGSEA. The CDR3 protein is CSVVAGNTGELFF. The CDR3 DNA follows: TGCAGCGTTGTGGCAGGGAACACCGGGGAGCTGTTTTTT.

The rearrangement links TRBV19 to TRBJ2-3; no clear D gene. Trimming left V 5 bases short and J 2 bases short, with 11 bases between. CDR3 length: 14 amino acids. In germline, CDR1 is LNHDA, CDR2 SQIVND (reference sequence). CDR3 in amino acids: CASSADRDTDTQYF. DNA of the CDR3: TGTGCCAGTAGTGCGGACCGCGACACAGATACGCAGTATTTT.

CDR3 sequence: CASSLLQLAGGGNEQFF. The CDR3 DNA follows: TGTGCCAGCAGCTTACTCCAGCTAGCGGGAGGTGGCAATGAGCAGTTCTTC. V is TRBV7-9 and J is TRBJ2-1; TRBD2 aligns across 11 bases. CDR1 and CDR2 from the germline V gene are SEHNR and FQNEAQ (reference sequence). This CDR3 is 17 amino acids long. Trimming removed 2 bases from V and 6 bases from J; junction bases left unmatched: 9.

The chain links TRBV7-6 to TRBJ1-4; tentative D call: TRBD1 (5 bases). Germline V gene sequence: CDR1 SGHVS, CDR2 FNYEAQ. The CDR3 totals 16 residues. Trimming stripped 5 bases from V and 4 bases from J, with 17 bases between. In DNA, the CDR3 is TGTGCCAGCAGCCCCAGGGCCGGGGGATATAATGAAAAACTGTTTTTT. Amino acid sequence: CASSPRAGGYNEKLFF. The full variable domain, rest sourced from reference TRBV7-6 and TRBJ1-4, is GAGVSQSPRYKVTKRGQDVALRCDPISGHVSLYWYRQALGQGPEFLTYFNYEAQQDKSGLPNDRFSAERPEGSISTLTIQRTEQRDSAMYRCASSPRAGGYNEKLFFGSGTQLSVL.

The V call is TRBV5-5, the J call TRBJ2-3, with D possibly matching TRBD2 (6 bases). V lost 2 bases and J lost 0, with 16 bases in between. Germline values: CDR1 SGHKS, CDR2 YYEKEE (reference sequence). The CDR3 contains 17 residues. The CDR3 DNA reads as TGTGCCAGCAGCTTAAGGGTGGGGGGTAGGAGCACAGATACGCAGTATTTT. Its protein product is CASSLRVGGRSTDTQYF. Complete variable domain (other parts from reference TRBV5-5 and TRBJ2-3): DAGVTQSPTHLIKTRGQQVTLRCSPISGHKSVSWYQQVLGQGPQFIFQYYEKEERGRGNFPDRFSARQFPNYSSELNVNALLLGDSALYLCASSLRVGGRSTDTQYFGPGTRLTVL.

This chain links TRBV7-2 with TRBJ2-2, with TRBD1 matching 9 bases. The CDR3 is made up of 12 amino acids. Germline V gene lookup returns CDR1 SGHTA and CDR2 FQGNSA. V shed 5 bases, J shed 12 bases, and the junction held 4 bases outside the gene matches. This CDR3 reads CASSRDRVQLFF. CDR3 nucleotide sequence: TGTGCCAGCAGCCGGGACAGGGTGCAGCTGTTTTTT.

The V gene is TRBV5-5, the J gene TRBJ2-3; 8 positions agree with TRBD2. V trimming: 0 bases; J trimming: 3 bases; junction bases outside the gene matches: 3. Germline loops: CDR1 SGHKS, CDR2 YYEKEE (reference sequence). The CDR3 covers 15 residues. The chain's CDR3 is CASSLVGRGTDTQYF. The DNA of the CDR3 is TGTGCCAGCAGCTTGGTCGGGAGGGGGACAGATACGCAGTATTTT.

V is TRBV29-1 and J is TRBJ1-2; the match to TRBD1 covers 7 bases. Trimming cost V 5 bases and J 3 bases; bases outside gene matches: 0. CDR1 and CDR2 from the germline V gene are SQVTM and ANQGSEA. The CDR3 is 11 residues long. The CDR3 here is CSVTGDYGYTF. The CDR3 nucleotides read TGCAGCGTTACAGGGGACTATGGCTACACCTTC. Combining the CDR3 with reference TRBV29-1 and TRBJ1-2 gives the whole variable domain SAVISQKPSRDICQRGTSLTIQCQVDSQVTMMFWYRQQPGQSLTLIATANQGSEATYESGFVIDKFPISRPNLTFSTLTVSNMSPEDSSIYLCSVTGDYGYTFGSGTRLTVV.

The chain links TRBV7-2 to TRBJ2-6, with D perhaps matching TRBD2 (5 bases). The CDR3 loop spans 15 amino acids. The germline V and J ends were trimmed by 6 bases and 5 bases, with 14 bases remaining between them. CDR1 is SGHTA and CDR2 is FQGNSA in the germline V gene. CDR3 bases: TGTGCCAGCAGTCTGGACTCTGACTGGGCCAACGTCCTGACTTTC. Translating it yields CASSLDSDWANVLTF.

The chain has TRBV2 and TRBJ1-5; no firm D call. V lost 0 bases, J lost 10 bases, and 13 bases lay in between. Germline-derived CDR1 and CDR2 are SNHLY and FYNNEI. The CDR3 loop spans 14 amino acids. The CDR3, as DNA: TGTGCCAGCAGTGAAGCGCAGTCGTTCCATCCCCAGCATTTT. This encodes CASSEAQSFHPQHF.

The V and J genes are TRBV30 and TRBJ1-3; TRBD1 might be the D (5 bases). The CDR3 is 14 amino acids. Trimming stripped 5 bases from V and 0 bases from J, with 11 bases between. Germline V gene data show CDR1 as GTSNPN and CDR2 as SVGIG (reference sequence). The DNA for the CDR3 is TGTGCCTGGGACAGACTCTTCTCTGGAAACACCATATATTTT. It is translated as CAWDRLFSGNTIYF.